The clone carrying this T cell receptor beta chain was seen a handful of times. The sample comes from a study of CD8+ T cells in alopecia areata. Study in general: Tofacitinib was taken orally by treated patients, and the dose was 5 to 10 mg twice daily.

Germline V gene lookup returns CDR1 MNHEY and CDR2 SVGAGI. The CDR3 is 15 residues long. V trimming: 4 bases; J trimming: 2 bases; junction bases outside the gene matches: 4. It was cDNA, reverse transcribed from extracted RNA, that served as the sequencing template. Sequencing used immunoSEQ multiplex PCR; TCRdb keeps in-frame clones, though not all of them. The sample shows more than 200,000 clones, less than 45% of them seen only once. Treatment reported: oral pan-JAK inhibitor, 5-10 mg twice daily. This sequence was found in a human donor with alopecia areata. This chain uses TRBV6-5 with TRBJ2-1, with 8 bases identical to TRBD1. Material: CD4+ T cells sorted from blood, obtained between weeks 36 and 40, from a patient treated with tofacitinib. The CDR3: CASSSTGGPYNEQFF. The CDR3 bases are TGTGCCAGCAGTTCAACAGGGGGACCCTACAATGAGCAGTTCTTC.